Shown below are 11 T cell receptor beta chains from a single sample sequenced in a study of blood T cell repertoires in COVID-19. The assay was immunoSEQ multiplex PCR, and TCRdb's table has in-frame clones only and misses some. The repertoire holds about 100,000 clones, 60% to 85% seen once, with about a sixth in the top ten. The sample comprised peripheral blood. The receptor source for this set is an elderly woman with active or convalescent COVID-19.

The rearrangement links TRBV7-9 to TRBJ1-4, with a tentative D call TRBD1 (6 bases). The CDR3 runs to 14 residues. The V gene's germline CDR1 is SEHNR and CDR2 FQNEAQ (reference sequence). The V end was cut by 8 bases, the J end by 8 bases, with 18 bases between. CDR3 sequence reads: CASAQRGGGEKLFF. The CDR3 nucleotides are TGTGCCAGCGCCCAGAGGGGGGGCGGGGAAAAACTGTTTTTT.

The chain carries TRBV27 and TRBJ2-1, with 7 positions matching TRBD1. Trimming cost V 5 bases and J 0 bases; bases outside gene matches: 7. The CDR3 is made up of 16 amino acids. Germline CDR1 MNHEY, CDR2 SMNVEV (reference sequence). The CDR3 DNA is TGTGCCAGCAGTGAACAGGGGTCTAGCTCCTACAATGAGCAGTTCTTC. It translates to CASSEQGSSSYNEQFF.

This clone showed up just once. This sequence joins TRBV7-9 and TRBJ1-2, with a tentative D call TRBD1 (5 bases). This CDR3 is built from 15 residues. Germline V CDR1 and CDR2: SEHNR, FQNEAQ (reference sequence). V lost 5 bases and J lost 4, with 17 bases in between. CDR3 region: CASSHRLQGIYGYTF. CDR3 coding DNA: TGTGCCAGCAGCCATCGTTTGCAGGGAATCTATGGCTACACCTTC.

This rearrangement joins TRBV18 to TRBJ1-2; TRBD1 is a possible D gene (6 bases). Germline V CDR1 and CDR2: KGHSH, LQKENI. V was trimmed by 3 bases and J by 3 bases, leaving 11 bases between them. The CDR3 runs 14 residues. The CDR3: CASSPTGIDYGYTF. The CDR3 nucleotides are TGTGCCAGCTCACCTACAGGGATAGACTATGGCTACACCTTC.

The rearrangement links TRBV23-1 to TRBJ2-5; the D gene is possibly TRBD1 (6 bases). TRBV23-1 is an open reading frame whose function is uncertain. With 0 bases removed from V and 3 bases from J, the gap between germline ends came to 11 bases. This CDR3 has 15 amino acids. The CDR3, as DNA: TGCGCCAGCAGTCAATCTGGCGCAGGGGAAGAGACCCAGTACTTC. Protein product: CASSQSGAGEETQYF.

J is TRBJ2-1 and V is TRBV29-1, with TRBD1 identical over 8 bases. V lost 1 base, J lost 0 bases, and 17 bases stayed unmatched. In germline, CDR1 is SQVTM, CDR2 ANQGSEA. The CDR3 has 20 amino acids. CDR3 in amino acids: CSVEGLRDRRGGSSYNEQFF. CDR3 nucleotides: TGCAGCGTTGAAGGGTTACGGGACAGGCGAGGGGGTAGCTCCTACAATGAGCAGTTCTTC.

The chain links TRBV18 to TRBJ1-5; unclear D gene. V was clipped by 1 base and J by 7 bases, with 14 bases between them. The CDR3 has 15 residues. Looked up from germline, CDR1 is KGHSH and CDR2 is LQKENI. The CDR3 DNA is TGTGCCAGCTCACCACGGAGAGGACTTGGGCAGCCCCAGCATTTT. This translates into CASSPRRGLGQPQHF.

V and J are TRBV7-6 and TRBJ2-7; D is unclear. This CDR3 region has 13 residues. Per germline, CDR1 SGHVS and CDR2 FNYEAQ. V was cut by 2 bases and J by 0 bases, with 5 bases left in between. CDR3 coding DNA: TGTGCCAGCAGCTTATGGCCCTCCTACGAGCAGTACTTC. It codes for CASSLWPSYEQYF.

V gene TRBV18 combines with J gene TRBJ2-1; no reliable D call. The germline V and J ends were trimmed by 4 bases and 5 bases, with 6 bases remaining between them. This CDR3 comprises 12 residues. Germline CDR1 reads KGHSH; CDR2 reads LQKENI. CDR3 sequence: CASSLQDNEQFF. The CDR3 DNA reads TGTGCCAGCTCACTCCAGGACAATGAGCAGTTCTTC.

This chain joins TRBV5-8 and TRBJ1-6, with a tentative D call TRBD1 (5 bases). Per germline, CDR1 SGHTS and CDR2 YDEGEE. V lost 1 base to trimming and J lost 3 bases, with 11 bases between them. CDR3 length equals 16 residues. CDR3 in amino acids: CASSLPRENYNSPLHF. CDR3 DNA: TGTGCCAGCAGCTTGCCCAGGGAAAACTATAATTCACCCCTCCACTTT.

The CDR3 region has the DNA TGTGCCAGCAGCCAAGTCTCAGGGAACTACGAGCAGTACTTC. This gives the protein CASSQVSGNYEQYF. The chain joins TRBV4-2 to TRBJ2-7, with D possibly TRBD1 on 5 matching bases. The V gene lost 1 base and the J gene lost 3 bases, with 10 bases spanning the gap. The CDR3 loop spans 14 amino acids. The germline CDR1 and CDR2 sequences are LGHNA and YNFKEQ.